This T cell receptor beta chain was identified during a study of shared clonotypes between healthy human individuals. General study points: Larger estimated richness was generally seen in naive subsets than in memory subsets. Relative to their counterparts shared across all four donors, non-shared clonotypes exhibited diminished generation probabilities.

Memory CD4+ cells were the fraction left after CD45RA+ naive selection. Germline loops: CDR1 ENHRY, CDR2 SYGVKD. Trimming stripped 4 bases from V and 5 bases from J, with 14 bases between. This CDR3 is 14 amino acids long. To note about this clone: Antigen unknown.

It was at deep level that the assay was run. The table came from immunoSEQ multiplex PCR; TCRdb's copy has only in-frame clones and leaves some out. Of approximately 2.5 million clones in the sample, approximately 94% were seen once. Sequenced sample: naive CD4+ T cells from PBMCs. The sample's subset: CD45RA+ positively selected. This receptor was taken from a man aged 18 to 30 in good health. Some clones in this sample may be carry-over from other donors' samples. V gene TRBV10-3 combines with J gene TRBJ1-1, with unresolved D. CDR3 residues: CAISGAARRTEAFF. In nucleotides, the CDR3 is TGTGCCATCAGTGGGGCCGCCCGGCGGACTGAAGCTTTCTTT.